A selection of T cell receptor beta chains follows, all from one sample in a study of vaccination and CD4 T cells after COVID-19. TCRdb used MiXCR to reprocess the PCR reads, holding one entry per CDR3 protein. The sample consists of over 7,500 distinct CDR3 sequences, 30% to 35% of them appearing once. Their antigens remain unidentified. The sample consisted of CD4+ T cells from blood, cultured in vitro. The receptors were sampled from a human donor in good health. Both conserved end residues are part of each CDR3. Each record gives: V gene, D gene, CDR3 length, clone size, J gene, CDR3 protein, CDR3 DNA. D genes are given only for firm matches. The size entry is marked missing in some rows and otherwise reads once, few, many or a size class.

TRBV18	NA	14	NA	TRBJ2-1	CASAPGDRYNEQFF	TGTGCCAGCGCGCCGGGAGACCGCTACAATGAGCAGTTCTTC
TRBV6-4	TRBD2	16	few	TRBJ2-2	CASSDRIAGDTGELFF	TGTGCCAGCAGTGATAGAATAGCGGGAGACACCGGGGAGCTGTTTTTT
TRBV30	NA	13	NA	TRBJ2-3	CAWSVKGTDTQYF	TGTGCCTGGAGTGTAAAGGGAACAGATACGCAGTATTTT
TRBV20-1	NA	13	few	TRBJ2-7	CSASDPGGYEQYF	TGCAGTGCCTCGGACCCCGGCGGCTACGAGCAGTACTTC
TRBV27	NA	12	few	TRBJ1-1	CASSFPTGRAFF	TGTGCCAGCAGTTTTCCCACGGGACGGGCTTTCTTT
TRBV5-1	NA	13	once	TRBJ1-1	CASYRGQNTEAFF	TGCGCCAGCTATCGGGGGCAGAACACTGAAGCTTTCTTT
TRBV20-1	TRBD1	14	few	TRBJ2-5	CSAWTGPVAETQYF	TGCAGTGCTTGGACAGGGCCGGTGGCAGAGACCCAGTACTTC
TRBV2	TRBD2	13	NA	TRBJ2-3	CASSRERGDTQYF	TGTGCCAGCAGTCGGGAGCGGGGGGATACGCAGTATTTT
TRBV18	NA	14	NA	TRBJ2-5	CASSRLGDGETQYF	TGTGCCAGCTCCCGCTTAGGGGACGGAGAGACCCAGTACTTC
TRBV11-2	TRBD1	14	once	TRBJ1-1	CASSWKQGTTEAFF	TGTGCCAGCAGCTGGAAACAGGGGACCACTGAAGCTTTCTTT
TRBV2	TRBD2	17	NA	TRBJ2-1	CASSASGLAAFYNEQFF	TGTGCCAGCAGTGCCAGCGGACTAGCGGCTTTTTACAATGAGCAGTTCTTC
TRBV30	TRBD1	12	NA	TRBJ1-1	CAWTRTGPEAFF	TGTGCCTGGACAAGGACAGGCCCCGAAGCTTTCTTT
TRBV20-1	NA	15	few	TRBJ2-3	CSAREAGLGTDTQYF	TGCAGTGCTAGAGAGGCGGGCTTGGGCACAGATACGCAGTATTTT
TRBV2	TRBD2	14	NA	TRBJ2-1	CASSGASGRAEQFF	TGTGCCAGCAGTGGGGCCAGCGGGAGGGCTGAGCAGTTCTTC
TRBV6-5	TRBD1	15	few	TRBJ2-3	CASSSDRGPTDTQYF	TGTGCCAGCAGTTCAGACAGGGGCCCCACAGATACGCAGTATTTT
TRBV20-1	NA	17	few	TRBJ2-7	CSASSMWTASNYYEQYF	TGCAGTGCTAGCTCTATGTGGACAGCGAGTAACTACTACGAGCAGTACTTC
TRBV20-1	NA	16	few	TRBJ2-5	CSAIGAGRRISETQYF	TGCAGTGCTATCGGGGCAGGGCGCCGGATCTCGGAGACCCAGTACTTC
TRBV6-5	TRBD2	19	few	TRBJ2-3	CASSYPKGLAGVPGDTQYF	TGTGCCAGCAGTTACCCCAAGGGACTAGCGGGAGTGCCTGGAGATACGCAGTATTTT
TRBV24-1	NA	15	NA	TRBJ2-2	CATSDPTVNTGELFF	TGTGCCACCAGTGACCCGACAGTGAACACCGGGGAGCTGTTTTTT
TRBV19	TRBD2	15	few	TRBJ2-1	CASTPSASGRNEQFF	TGTGCCAGTACCCCCTCAGCTAGCGGGAGGAATGAGCAGTTCTTC
TRBV7-2	TRBD2	17	NA	TRBJ2-3	CASSPGLAGSSWGTQYF	TGTGCCAGCAGCCCGGGACTAGCGGGATCATCATGGGGTACGCAGTATTTT
TRBV5-4	NA	15	few	TRBJ2-1	CASSPGQQSYNEQFF	TGTGCCAGCAGCCCGGGACAACAATCCTACAATGAGCAGTTCTTC
TRBV20-1	NA	15	few	TRBJ2-3	CSAYETSTSTDTQYF	TGCAGTGCTTATGAAACGTCAACTAGCACAGATACGCAGTATTTT
TRBV4-3	NA	22	few	TRBJ2-7	CASSLDRDSFEGGRRTTNEQYF	TGCGCCAGCAGCCTCGACAGGGATTCCTTCGAGGGCGGGAGGAGGACTACGAACGAGCAGTACTTC
TRBV7-6	TRBD2	18	few	TRBJ2-1	CASSLAVRLAGRAYEQFF	TGTGCCAGCAGCTTAGCGGTTAGACTAGCGGGGCGAGCATACGAGCAGTTCTTC
TRBV28	NA	13	NA	TRBJ2-7	CASSSLPTNEQYF	TGTGCCAGCAGTTCCCTCCCCACAAACGAGCAGTACTTC
TRBV19	TRBD1	14	few	TRBJ1-5	CASNGGQGGKPQHF	TGTGCCAGTAATGGGGGACAGGGGGGAAAGCCCCAGCATTTT
TRBV20-1	NA	16	few	TRBJ1-6	CSARNRGSSYNSPLHF	TGCAGTGCTAGAAATAGAGGGAGCTCCTATAATTCACCCCTCCACTTT
TRBV30	TRBD2	15	NA	TRBJ2-7	CAWSRGLALNYEQYF	TGTGCCTGGAGTCGGGGACTAGCGCTAAACTACGAGCAGTACTTC
TRBV27	NA	14	NA	TRBJ2-7	CASSLMRLAYEQYF	TGTGCCAGCAGTTTAATGAGGCTAGCCTACGAGCAGTACTTC
TRBV20-1	NA	13	NA	TRBJ2-1	CSAHDTLSNEQFF	TGCAGTGCCCACGACACGCTTTCTAATGAGCAGTTCTTC
TRBV6-1	NA	13	few	TRBJ2-7	CASSKPPFYEQYF	TGTGCCAGCAGTAAACCACCCTTCTACGAGCAGTACTTC
TRBV5-1	TRBD1	16	NA	TRBJ2-7	CASSLDPGQGSYEQYF	TGCGCCAGCAGCTTGGATCCGGGACAGGGGAGCTACGAGCAGTACTTC
TRBV11-1	NA	13	NA	TRBJ2-1	CATRGPSYNEQFF	TGTGCCACCCGAGGGCCCTCCTACAATGAGCAGTTCTTC
TRBV28	TRBD2	16	few	TRBJ2-2	CASSPWTSGSPGELFF	TGTGCCAGCAGTCCATGGACTAGCGGGAGCCCCGGGGAGCTGTTTTTT
TRBV20-1	NA	12	NA	TRBJ1-4	CSARDRDEKLFF	TGCAGTGCTAGAGACAGGGATGAAAAACTGTTTTTT
TRBV7-2	TRBD2	16	NA	TRBJ2-7	CASSLNPTSKSYEQYF	TGTGCCAGCAGCCTAAACCCGACTAGCAAATCCTACGAGCAGTACTTC
TRBV5-1	TRBD2	18	few	TRBJ2-5	CASSLPRTSGRQQETQYF	TGCGCCAGCAGCTTGCCCCGGACTAGCGGGCGGCAACAAGAGACCCAGTACTTC
TRBV7-3	NA	14	NA	TRBJ2-2	CASSLPGGPGELFF	TGTGCCAGCAGCCTACCAGGGGGGCCCGGGGAGCTGTTTTTT
TRBV27	NA	16	NA	TRBJ1-5	CASSLSGVGGNQPQHF	TGTGCCAGCAGTTTATCCGGGGTAGGCGGCAATCAGCCCCAGCATTTT
TRBV29-1	NA	13	few	TRBJ2-5	CSVELKFQETQYF	TGCAGCGTTGAACTGAAGTTCCAAGAGACCCAGTACTTC
TRBV20-1	TRBD2	15	NA	TRBJ2-1	CSAREGTSGRAEQFF	TGCAGTGCTAGAGAGGGGACTAGCGGGAGGGCGGAGCAGTTCTTC
TRBV24-1	NA	17	NA	TRBJ2-3	CATSDPSPGPSTDTQYF	TGTGCCACCAGTGATCCCTCTCCCGGGCCGAGCACAGATACGCAGTATTTT
TRBV28	NA	14	NA	TRBJ1-1	CASSLWGGKTEAFF	TGTGCCAGCAGTTTATGGGGGGGAAAGACTGAAGCTTTCTTT
TRBV2	TRBD2	15	few	TRBJ2-2	CASKLLAGDTGELFF	TGTGCCAGCAAGCTCCTAGCGGGCGACACCGGGGAGCTGTTTTTT
TRBV20-1	TRBD2	15	few	TRBJ2-7	CSASPLSGLTYEQYF	TGCAGTGCTAGCCCCCTTAGCGGGTTAACCTACGAGCAGTACTTC